The T cell receptor beta chain described here comes from a study of breast tumors, draining lymph nodes, adjacent tissues. Study-wide results and caveats: Most tumor T cells seemingly derive from lymph node, then expand in tumor. Tumor TCR diversity was below lymph nodes but above nontumor tissue. Luminal-like breast cancer showed significantly higher tumor–nontumor repertoire similarity than basal-like. Data only fit, rather than demonstrated, lymph node origin of most tumor T cells.

Axillary draining lymph nodes of breast cancer patients supplied the node samples. TCRdb called the multiplex PCR reads again in MiXCR, with one record for every CDR3 protein. The data contain fewer than 250,000 distinct CDR3 sequences, approximately 30% of them seen just once; the ten biggest clones take up over 1.1%. The V and J ends lost 0 bases and 8 bases respectively, with 21 bases between them. Germline CDR1 reads SGHTS; CDR2 reads YDEGEE. The CDR3 is 16 residues long. This clonotype was recorded at least ten times. Its antigen is not known. The sequencing sample was made of axillary lymph node tissue. The rearrangement links TRBV5-8 to TRBJ2-7; perhaps TRBD2 as D (6 bases). The clonotype was recovered from a female donor with breast cancer. Some clones in this sample may be carry-over from other donors' samples. DNA for the CDR3: TGTGCCAGCAGCTTGGAGGCTAGCGCGCCTGACGGGAAGCAGTACTTC. Protein sequence: CASSLEASAPDGKQYF.